These T cell receptor beta chains were read from a single sample in a study of beta chain features in type 1 diabetes. The method was immunoSEQ multiplex PCR; TCRdb's version includes in-frame clones alone and lacks a portion of them. The table records under 450,000 clones, less than 15% of them present only once. The sequenced material came from naive CD4+ T cells from blood. These receptors were obtained from a woman under 30 in good health. The CDR3 runs from the conserved cysteine through the conserved F or W. D genes are given only for firm matches. For some rows the clone size is stated as once, few or many, or as a class when expanded; others skip it.

v_call	d_call	clone_size	j_call	cdr3_nt	cdr3_aa
TRBV7-8	TRBD2	.	TRBJ2-7	TGTGCCAGCAGCCCGGGACGGACTAGCTCCTACGAGCAGTACTTC	CASSPGRTSSYEQYF
TRBV28	TRBD2	few	TRBJ2-1	TGTGCCAGCAGTTTCGGTAGCGGGAGGGCCAATGAGCAGTTCTTC	CASSFGSGRANEQFF
TRBV6-5	TRBD1	.	TRBJ2-1	TGTGCCAGCAGTTACCCGGGACAGGGGATAAATGAGCAGTTCTTC	CASSYPGQGINEQFF
TRBV9	.	few	TRBJ2-3	TGTGCCAGCAGCGCCGCCCGAAGGGCTAGCGTAAGCACAGATACGCAGTATTTT	CASSAARRASVSTDTQYF
TRBV5-1	TRBD1	.	TRBJ2-1	TGCGCCAGCAGCTCACCCCAGGGGGACGGCTCCTACAATGAGCAGTTCTTC	CASSSPQGDGSYNEQFF
TRBV30	.	.	TRBJ1-2	TGTGCCTGGAGCCCCAGGGCCTATGGCTACACCTTC	CAWSPRAYGYTF
TRBV29-1	TRBD1	few	TRBJ1-2	TGCAGCGTCGGACAGGAGAGGGGCTACACCTTC	CSVGQERGYTF
TRBV11-3	TRBD1	.	TRBJ2-3	TGTGCCAGCAGCCTGGGACAGGGGACAGGAACAGATACGCAGTATTTT	CASSLGQGTGTDTQYF
TRBV5-1	.	.	TRBJ2-6	TGCGCCAGCCAGCCGGCGACATACTCTGGGGCCAACGTCCTGACTTTC	CASQPATYSGANVLTF
TRBV7-2	.	few	TRBJ2-7	TGTGCCAGCAGCATCCCGGGTTACGAGCAGTACTTC	CASSIPGYEQYF
TRBV29-1	.	.	TRBJ1-1	TGCAGCGCCCCCGGGCAGGGGAGGGCGGACACTGAAGCTTTCTTT	CSAPGQGRADTEAFF
TRBV5-6	.	.	TRBJ2-7	TGTGCCAGCAGCCCAACAGGGCGCTACGAGCAGTACTTC	CASSPTGRYEQYF
TRBV7-2	TRBD2	few	TRBJ2-3	TGTGCCAGCAGCGGTAGTCGGGGGGAAGATACGCAGTATTTT	CASSGSRGEDTQYF
TRBV2	TRBD2	few	TRBJ2-1	TGTGCCAGCAGAGGACTAGCCTACAATGAGCAGTTCTTC	CASRGLAYNEQFF
TRBV4-2	TRBD2	few	TRBJ2-7	TGTGCCAGCAGCCTAGAACTAGCGGGAGAAGACTACGAGCAGTACTTC	CASSLELAGEDYEQYF
TRBV7-9	.	.	TRBJ2-7	TGTGCCAGCAGCTTAGGAGGCGGCCAAGATTCCTACGAGCAGTACTTC	CASSLGGGQDSYEQYF
TRBV4-1	TRBD2	.	TRBJ2-2	TGCGCCAGCAGCTTTAGCCTGACTAGCGCAAACACCGGGGAGCTGTTTTTT	CASSFSLTSANTGELFF
TRBV5-1	TRBD1	.	TRBJ2-2	TGCGCCAGCAGCCAACAGGGGACCGGGGAGCTGTTTTTT	CASSQQGTGELFF
TRBV14	.	once	TRBJ2-5	TGTGCCAGCAGCCCCATCAGGTTCGGTCGGGAGACCCAGTACTTC	CASSPIRFGRETQYF
TRBV28	TRBD2	few	TRBJ2-7	TGTGCCAGCAGTTTTAGTCTAGCGGGCCAGGGGAGCGAGCAGTACTTC	CASSFSLAGQGSEQYF
TRBV21-1	.	.	TRBJ2-1	TGTGCCAGCAGCATACTAGCCGGGAGGGCCTACAATGAGCAGTTCTTC	CASSILAGRAYNEQFF
TRBV4-1	.	few	TRBJ1-1	TGCGCCAGCAGCCAAGAGAGCAGGGGGAACACTGAAGCTTTCTTT	CASSQESRGNTEAFF
TRBV25-1	.	few	TRBJ1-2	TGTGCCAGCAGTGACCAGCCCACGGGAGGTGGCTACACCTTC	CASSDQPTGGGYTF
TRBV28	TRBD1	.	TRBJ2-4	TGTGCCAGCAGTATCGACAGGGTTGGTAACATTCAGTACTTC	CASSIDRVGNIQYF
TRBV30	.	few	TRBJ2-5	TGTGCCTGGAGTGCGGGATGGAATCGTCGGTTGAGCGAGACCCAGTACTTC	CAWSAGWNRRLSETQYF
TRBV19	.	few	TRBJ1-5	TGTGCCAGTACCTCCGGGATCTTCGAGCCCCAGCATTTT	CASTSGIFEPQHF
TRBV27	TRBD2	.	TRBJ2-7	TGTGCCAGCACGTCCGGCGGGAGTACCCACGAGCAGTACTTC	CASTSGGSTHEQYF
TRBV7-6	.	.	TRBJ1-5	TGTGCCAGCAGCCGTACAGGGAGCAATCAGCCCCAGCATTTT	CASSRTGSNQPQHF
TRBV7-2	.	.	TRBJ2-3	TGTGCCAGCAGCTTAGTGGCGGGTGCAGATACGCAGTATTTT	CASSLVAGADTQYF
TRBV15	.	few	TRBJ1-1	TGTGCCACCAGCAGAGATTGGGCCCGGGGAGATAGGACTGAAGCTTTCTTT	CATSRDWARGDRTEAFF
TRBV5-1	TRBD1	few	TRBJ1-1	TGCGCCAGCAGCACCAAACACCCGGGACAGGCCCGCACTGAAGCTTTCTTT	CASSTKHPGQARTEAFF
TRBV9	.	.	TRBJ1-3	TGTGCCAGCAGTCAGGGGAGCTCTGGAAACACCATATATTTT	CASSQGSSGNTIYF
TRBV28	.	.	TRBJ2-7	TGTGCCAGCAGTTTATCGAGGGTTTCCTACGAGCAGTACTTC	CASSLSRVSYEQYF
TRBV20-1	TRBD1	few	TRBJ1-5	TGCAGTGCAGGGGGCTACCAGCCCCAGCATTTT	CSAGGYQPQHF
TRBV29-1	.	.	TRBJ2-7	TGCAGCGTGACAGAACGCTCCTACGAGCAGTACTTC	CSVTERSYEQYF